The present TCR beta chain was sequenced within a study of blood T cell repertoires in COVID-19. Study summary: The United States, Italy and Spain supplied acute and convalescent COVID-19 samples.

Germline loops: CDR1 MNHEY, CDR2 SVGAGI. This CDR3 has 12 amino acids. Trimming cost V 6 bases and J 5 bases, with 8 bases left between them. The protocol was immunoSEQ multiplex PCR, while the TCRdb copy is restricted to in-frame clones and leaves out a portion. The sample holds 290,000 or so clones, approximately 90% seen once. Sequenced input: peripheral blood. The chain combines TRBV6-5 with TRBJ1-5, with a weak D call TRBD1 (5 bases). This TCR came from a man in his late teens or twenties with active or convalescent COVID-19. CDR3 region: CASRTTDQPQHF. For the CDR3, the DNA is TGTGCCAGCAGGACGACAGATCAGCCCCAGCATTTT.